A selection of T cell receptor beta chains follows, all from one sample in a study of T-cell reconstitution after alpha-beta-depleted transplantation in children. MiXCR, run by TCRdb on the PCR reads, gives a single entry per CDR3 protein. Of 100,000 to 130,000 distinct CDR3 sequences in the sample, 5.5% to 7% were seen once. Here the sequenced sample was PBMCs, mostly from graft donor cells, taken 360 days after TCRalphabeta/CD19-depleted stem cell transplant. The receptors here all came from a male patient under 10 years old who had a stem cell transplant for acute lymphoblastic leukemia, so the T cells may come from the graft donor. Each CDR3 is given with its conserved first and last residue. Fields, in order: D gene, V gene, clone size, J gene, CDR3 DNA, CDR3 protein. A D gene is named only where the DNA matches it firmly. Where a row states a size, it is once, few, many or the class of an expanded clone; other rows omit it.

>-|TRBV7-8|many|TRBJ2-7
TGTGCCAGCAGCTTAGAAGACGAGCAGTACTTC
CASSLEDEQYF
>-|TRBV28|few|TRBJ2-7
TGTGCCAGCAGCCCCGTTGACAGGAGGAGCTACGAGCAGTACTTC
CASSPVDRRSYEQYF
>TRBD1|TRBV28|many|TRBJ2-7
TGTGCCAGCAGTCCCGGACAGGACGACGAGCAGTACTTC
CASSPGQDDEQYF
>TRBD1|TRBV25-1|many|TRBJ2-7
TGTGCCAGTGGGGGGACAGGGACTGGCGAGCAGTACTTC
CASGGTGTGEQYF
>TRBD1|TRBV2|many|TRBJ1-2
TGTGCCAGCAAGGACACACGACAGGGCGGCTACACCTTC
CASKDTRQGGYTF
>-|TRBV7-6|few|TRBJ1-5
TGTGCCAGCAGCTTAGCGGCAAGCTATAGCAATCAGCCCCAGCATTTT
CASSLAASYSNQPQHF
>-|TRBV7-2|few|TRBJ2-1
TGTGCCAGCAGCTTACTAGAGAGCTCCTACAATGAGCAGTTCTTC
CASSLLESSYNEQFF
>-|TRBV6-1|few|TRBJ2-7
TGTGCCAGCAGTGAAGATAGTACGGTCTCCTACGAGCAGTACTTC
CASSEDSTVSYEQYF
>TRBD1|TRBV2|-|TRBJ1-5
TGTGCCAGCAGTGAAGTACAGGGGGCCAATCAGCCCCAGCATTTT
CASSEVQGANQPQHF
>-|TRBV20-1|-|TRBJ1-4
TGCAGTACCCAACGTAATACGGGGGCGGTTAATGAAAAACTGTTTTTT
CSTQRNTGAVNEKLFF
>TRBD2|TRBV4-3|many|TRBJ2-5
TGCGCCAGCAGCCAAGAGGCTAGCGGGGGGGTCCAAGAGACCCAGTACTTC
CASSQEASGGVQETQYF
>TRBD2|TRBV6-2/TRBV6-3|-|TRBJ2-5
TGTGCCAGCAGTTACTCGAAGGTAGCGGGCCCTAAAGAGACCCAGTACTTC
CASSYSKVAGPKETQYF
>-|TRBV9|many|TRBJ2-2
TGTGCCAGCAGCGTAAGACGCGGGGAGCTGTTTTTT
CASSVRRGELFF
>-|TRBV27|-|TRBJ1-5
TGTGCCAGCGGTCGACCCCAGGGACAGCCCCAGCATTTT
CASGRPQGQPQHF
>TRBD2|TRBV6-5|-|TRBJ2-7
TGTGCCAGCAGTGTACTAGCGGCTAGCTCCTACGAGCAGTACTTC
CASSVLAASSYEQYF
>-|TRBV7-2|many|TRBJ2-5
TGTGCCAGCAGCTTATGGGGGGGCGGGGAGACCCAGTACTTC
CASSLWGGGETQYF